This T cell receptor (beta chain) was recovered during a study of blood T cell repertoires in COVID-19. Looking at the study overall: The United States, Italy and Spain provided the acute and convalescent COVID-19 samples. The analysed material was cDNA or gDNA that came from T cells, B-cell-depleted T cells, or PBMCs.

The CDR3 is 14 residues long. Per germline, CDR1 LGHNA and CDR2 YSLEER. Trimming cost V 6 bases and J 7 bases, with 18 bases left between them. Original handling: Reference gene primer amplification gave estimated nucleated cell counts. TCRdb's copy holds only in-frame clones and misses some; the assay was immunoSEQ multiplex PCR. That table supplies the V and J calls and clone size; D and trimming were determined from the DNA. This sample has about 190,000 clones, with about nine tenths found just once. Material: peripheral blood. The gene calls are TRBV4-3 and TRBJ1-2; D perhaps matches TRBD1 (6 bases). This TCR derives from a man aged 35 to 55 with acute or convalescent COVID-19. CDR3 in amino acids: CASSHEAGDGGYTF. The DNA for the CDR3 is TGCGCCAGCAGTCACGAGGCAGGGGATGGTGGCTACACCTTC.